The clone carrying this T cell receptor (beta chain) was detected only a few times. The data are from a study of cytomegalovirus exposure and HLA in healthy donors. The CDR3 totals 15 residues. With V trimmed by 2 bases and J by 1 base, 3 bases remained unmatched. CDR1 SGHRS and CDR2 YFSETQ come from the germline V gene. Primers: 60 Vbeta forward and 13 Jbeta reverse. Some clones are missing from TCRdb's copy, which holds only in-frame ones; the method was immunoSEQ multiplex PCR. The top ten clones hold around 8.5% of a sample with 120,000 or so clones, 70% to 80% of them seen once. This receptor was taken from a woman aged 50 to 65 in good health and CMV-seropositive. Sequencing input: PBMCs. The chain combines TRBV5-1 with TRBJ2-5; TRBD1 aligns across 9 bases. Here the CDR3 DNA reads TGCGCCAGCAGCTTCCGGGACAGGGCCCAAGAGACCCAGTACTTC. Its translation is CASSFRDRAQETQYF.